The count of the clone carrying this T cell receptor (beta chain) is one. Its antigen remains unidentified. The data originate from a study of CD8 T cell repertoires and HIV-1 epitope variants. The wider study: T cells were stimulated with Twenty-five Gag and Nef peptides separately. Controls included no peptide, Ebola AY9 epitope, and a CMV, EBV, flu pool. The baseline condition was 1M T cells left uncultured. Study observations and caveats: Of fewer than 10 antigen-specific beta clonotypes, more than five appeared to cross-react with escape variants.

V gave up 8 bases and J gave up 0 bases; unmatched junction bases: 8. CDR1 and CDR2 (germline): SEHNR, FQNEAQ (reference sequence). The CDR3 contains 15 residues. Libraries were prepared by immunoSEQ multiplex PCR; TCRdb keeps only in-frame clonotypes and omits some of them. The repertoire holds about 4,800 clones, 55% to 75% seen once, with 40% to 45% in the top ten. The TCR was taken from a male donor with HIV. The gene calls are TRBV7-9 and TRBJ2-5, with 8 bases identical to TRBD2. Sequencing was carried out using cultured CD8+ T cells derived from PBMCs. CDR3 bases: TGTGCCAGCTCGACAGCGGGAGAGTACCAAGAGACCCAGTACTTC. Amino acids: CASSTAGEYQETQYF.